Following are 24 T cell receptor beta chains from one sample sequenced in a study of blood T cells in healthy people across ages. Through a sample-barcoded 5' primer and a J-beta primer mix, a second PCR was run for roughly 6 to 11 cycles. TCRdb independently ran MiXCR on the 5' RACE reads; one entry per CDR3 protein. The data hold 650,000 to 1,000,000 distinct CDR3 sequences, with about 36% observed a single time. Sequencing was carried out using blood. All receptors come from a man between 18 and 35 years old in good health.

This clonotype was counted only a few times. The genes are TRBV9 and TRBJ2-5; the D is unclear. Germline V gene sequence: CDR1 SGDLS, CDR2 YYNGEE. The CDR3 is 15 amino acids. Trimming removed 0 bases from V and 3 bases from J, with 12 bases in between. This chain's CDR3 is CASSVDDGSKETQYF. The CDR3 DNA reads as TGTGCCAGCAGCGTAGACGATGGGTCTAAAGAGACCCAGTACTTC.

A note on this clonotype: With a much larger clone just one base away, this may be a read error. V usage is TRBV20-1 and J usage is TRBJ2-7; possibly TRBD1 for D (5 bases). The V end lost 5 bases, the J end lost 3 bases, and 11 bases lay between the germline ends. CDR3 length: 12 residues. The V gene's germline CDR1 is DFQATT and CDR2 SNEGSKA (reference sequence). CDR3 nucleotides: TGCAGTGCTGGCGCCGACAGCTACGAGCAGTACTTC. It specifies CSAGADSYEQYF.

Details on this clonotype: One junction end disagrees with the germline gene, perhaps due to a read error. CDR3 amino acids: CASSFTWDREPNEKPFF. Written as DNA, the CDR3 is TGTGCCAGCAGTTTCACCTGGGACAGGGAACCTAATGAAAAACCGTTTTTT. The chain links TRBV28 to TRBJ1-4; 9 positions match TRBD1. This CDR3 has 17 amino acids. Germline assignment: CDR1 MDHEN and CDR2 SYDVKM. The full variable domain, rest sourced from reference TRBV28 and TRBJ1-4, is DVKVTQSSRYLVKRTGEKVFLECVQDMDHENMFWYRQDPGLGLRLIYFSYDVKMKEKGDIPEGYSVSREKKERFSLILESASTNQTSMYLCASSFTWDREPNEKPFFGSGTQLSVL.

This clonotype occurred a few times. This sequence joins TRBV9 and TRBJ1-4; D possibly corresponds to TRBD1 (5 bases). The CDR3 is 15 amino acids. V was pared by 0 bases and J by 7 bases, with 13 bases between. Germline values: CDR1 SGDLS, CDR2 YYNGEE. CDR3 region: CASSVDLGVGEKLFF. The CDR3 DNA reads TGTGCCAGCAGCGTAGATTTGGGGGTTGGTGAAAAACTGTTTTTT.

As concerns this clonotype: One base away lies a much larger clone, so this may be a sequencing read error. J is TRBJ2-1 and V is TRBV20-1; 8 bases are a match to TRBD1. The CDR3 extends over 15 amino acids. Germline CDR1 DFQATT, CDR2 SNEGSKA (reference sequence). As DNA, the CDR3 is TGCAGTGCGACCGGGACAGGCCTACAATACAAGGAGCAGTTCTTC. It encodes CSATGTGLQYKEQFF.

The V gene is TRBV20-1, the J gene TRBJ1-5, with unresolved D. The CDR3 spans 15 residues. V shed 1 base and J shed 4 bases, with 14 bases lying between them. Germline loops: CDR1 DFQATT, CDR2 SNEGSKA (reference sequence). The CDR3 sequence is CSARAGGGFNQPQHF. CDR3 coding DNA: TGCAGTGCTAGAGCAGGCGGAGGGTTTAATCAGCCCCAGCATTTT.

As regards this clonotype: A read error is possible here, since a much larger clone lies one base away. This CDR3 is CASRKQTGGGTDAQYF. The DNA of the CDR3 is TGTGCCAGCAGAAAACAGACAGGGGGCGGCACAGATGCGCAGTATTTT. The gene calls are TRBV12-3 or TRBV12-4 and TRBJ2-3; 10 bases line up with TRBD1. The CDR3 runs to 16 residues.

A remark on this clonotype: A much more abundant neighbour one base away suggests this may be a read error. The CDR3: CASSPQRGAYERYF. In DNA, the CDR3 is TGCGCCAGCAGTCCACAGAGGGGCGCCTACGAGCGGTACTTC. The J gene is TRBJ2-4, the V gene TRBV4-3, with D possibly being TRBD1 or TRBD2 (5 bases each). The CDR3 spans 14 residues. Trimming cost V 6 bases and J 15 bases, with 24 bases left between them. The germline gives CDR1 LGHNA, CDR2 YSLEER.

This clonotype occurred many times. The chain employs TRBV3-1 and TRBJ1-5; 7 bases fit TRBD1. V was clipped by 5 bases and J by 3 bases; unmatched bases: 4. CDR1 is LGHDT and CDR2 is YNNKEL in the germline V gene (reference sequence). The CDR3 runs 14 residues. Written as DNA, the CDR3 is TGTGCCAGCAGCTTAGGACAGGCCAATCAGCCCCAGCATTTT. Residues: CASSLGQANQPQHF.

CDR3 sequence reads: CATSRGGTSGEISPLHF. The CDR3 nucleotides read TGTGCCACCAGCAGAGGGGGGACCTCCGGGGAGATTTCACCCCTCCACTTT. This rearrangement joins TRBV15 to TRBJ1-6; D perhaps matches TRBD1 (5 bases). V dropped 1 base and J dropped 9 bases, with 19 bases sitting between them. CDR1 and CDR2 (germline): LNHNV, YYDKDF (reference sequence). CDR3 length: 17 amino acids.

V usage is TRBV5-1 and J usage is TRBJ1-1; 7 nucleotides line up with TRBD1. CDR3 length equals 15 residues. The germline CDR1 and CDR2 sequences are SGHRS and YFSETQ. Trimming at V came to 4 bases and at J to 8 bases, leaving 14 bases not matched to a gene. CDR3 DNA: TGCGCCAGCAGCCCCCAAGGGGGCCGCCCTTGGGAAGCTTTCTTT. Translating gives CASSPQGGRPWEAFF.

The chain has TRBV7-2 and TRBJ2-3, with 7 bases matching TRBD2. V was clipped by 3 bases and J by 7 bases; unmatched bases: 7. The CDR3 loop spans 14 amino acids. CDR1 is SGHTA, CDR2 FQGNSA, per germline. The CDR3, as DNA: TGTGCCAGCAGCTTCACCGGCGGGGGAAATACGCAGTATTTT. This sequence encodes CASSFTGGGNTQYF.

The V and J genes are TRBV7-2 and TRBJ2-3, with D unresolved. Trimming pared 2 bases from V and 5 bases from J, leaving 5 bases between. This CDR3 is built from 12 residues. Looked up from germline, CDR1 is SGHTA and CDR2 is FQGNSA. CDR3 loop: CASSLYGDTQYF. In nucleotides, the CDR3 is TGTGCCAGCAGCTTATACGGAGATACGCAGTATTTT.

The chain uses TRBV27 and TRBJ2-7; tentatively, D is TRBD1 or TRBD2 (6 bases each). This CDR3 is built from 13 residues. CDR1 MNHEY and CDR2 SMNVEV come from the germline V gene (reference sequence). The V end lost 8 bases, the J end lost 5 bases, and 16 bases lay between the germline ends. The CDR3 here is CASATPGAHEQYF. CDR3 DNA sequence: TGTGCCAGCGCGACCCCGGGGGCCCACGAGCAGTACTTC.

The J gene is TRBJ2-3, the V gene TRBV20-1; weak D call: TRBD1 (6 bases). Per the germline V gene, CDR1 is DFQATT and CDR2 is SNEGSKA (reference sequence). The V and J ends lost 6 bases and 0 bases respectively, with 10 bases between them. The CDR3 has 13 amino acids. The CDR3 region is CSAGASSTDTQYF. CDR3 DNA sequence: TGCAGTGCGGGGGCCTCGAGCACAGATACGCAGTATTTT.

This clonotype was seen a handful of times. V and J are TRBV12-3 or TRBV12-4 and TRBJ1-2; D is undetermined. The V gene lost 5 bases and the J gene lost 3 bases, with 10 bases spanning the gap. The CDR3 runs to 13 residues. The CDR3 loop reads CASSEVGDYGYTF. CDR3 nucleotides: TGTGCCAGCAGTGAGGTGGGAGACTATGGCTACACCTTC.

This clonotype has only a few counts. V usage is TRBV29-1 and J usage is TRBJ1-1; D ambiguous. The V end lost 4 bases, the J end lost 8 bases, and 8 bases lay between the germline ends. CDR1 and CDR2 from the germline V gene are SQVTM and ANQGSEA. The CDR3 covers 10 residues. The CDR3 sequence is CSVVPVEAFF. In DNA, the CDR3 is TGCAGCGTTGTCCCCGTAGAAGCTTTCTTT.

The V and J genes are TRBV24-1 and TRBJ2-5, with D perhaps TRBD2 (6 bases). The ends were cut back, 3 bases at V and 4 bases at J, with 20 bases in the middle. The CDR3 totals 17 residues. Germline values: CDR1 KGHDR, CDR2 SFDVKD. The CDR3 DNA reads as TGTGCCACCAGTGATGGGGGGTCGCGTTCATCCTTAGAGACCCAGTACTTC. Protein: CATSDGGSRSSLETQYF.

CDR3 in amino acids: CASANQGYGYTF. The CDR3 DNA reads as TGTGCCAGCGCAAACCAGGGATATGGCTACACCTTC. The chain employs TRBV12-3 or TRBV12-4 and TRBJ1-2; TRBD1 might be the D (5 bases). Trimming pared 8 bases from V and 5 bases from J, leaving 12 bases between. The CDR3 is 12 residues long.

This sequence joins TRBV5-6 and TRBJ1-1; 10 bases match TRBD1. J lost 1 base, V lost 8 bases, and 5 bases had no gene match. This CDR3 is built from 14 residues. CDR1 and CDR2 from the germline V gene are SGHDT and YYEEEE. CDR3 nucleotide sequence: TGTGCCAGTGACAGGGGGCGCAGGAACACTGAAGCTTTCTTT. Translation gives CASDRGRRNTEAFF. Using reference TRBV5-6 and TRBJ1-1 for the parts outside the CDR3, the full variable domain is DAGVTQSPTHLIKTRGQQVTLRCSPKSGHDTVSWYQQALGQGPQFIFQYYEEEERQRGNFPDRFSGHQFPNYSSELNVNALLLGDSALYLCASDRGRRNTEAFFGQGTRLTVV.

V gene TRBV4-3 combines with J gene TRBJ1-2, with D uncertain. This CDR3 has 17 residues. Looked up from germline, CDR1 is LGHNA and CDR2 is YSLEER. V lost 4 bases and J 3 bases, leaving 21 bases between the germline ends. CDR3 bases: TGCGCCAGCAGCCTAAAAGGAGAAGTGGGGAAAGACTATGGCTACACCTTC. It specifies CASSLKGEVGKDYGYTF.

This chain uses TRBV5-1 with TRBJ2-2, with 7 bases that match TRBD1. The CDR3 runs to 15 residues. V trimming: 3 bases; J trimming: 1 base; junction bases outside the gene matches: 3. The V gene's germline CDR1 is SGHRS and CDR2 YFSETQ. CDR3 bases: TGCGCCAGCAGCTCGTGGACAGGGAACACCGGGGAGCTGTTTTTT. This translates into CASSSWTGNTGELFF.

This clonotype was observed many times. J is TRBJ1-2 and V is TRBV27; no clear D gene. V dropped 0 bases and J dropped 4 bases, with 12 bases sitting between them. This CDR3 spans 15 amino acids. CDR1 MNHEY and CDR2 SMNVEV come from the germline V gene (reference sequence). CDR3 sequence (DNA): TGTGCCAGCAGTTTATCGCGGCAGCCAGGCTATGGCTACACCTTC. The encoded protein is CASSLSRQPGYGYTF.

There are many counts of this clonotype. The genes are TRBV6-5 and TRBJ1-2; 8 bases line up with TRBD1. Germline V gene data show CDR1 as MNHEY and CDR2 as SVGAGI. This CDR3 is built from 14 residues. The V segment lost 5 bases and the J segment 5 bases; nucleotides outside the gene matches: 7. CDR3 protein: CASSPGQGGYGYTF. In nucleotides, the CDR3 is TGTGCCAGCAGTCCTGGACAGGGAGGATATGGCTACACCTTC.